The clone carrying this TCR beta chain was found a few times. The germline gives CDR1 LGHDT, CDR2 YNNKEL (reference sequence). This CDR3 has 18 residues. Trimming removed 3 bases from V and 9 bases from J; junction bases left unmatched: 17. This entry comes from a study of blood T cell repertoires in COVID-19. Original handling: Researchers report that nucleated cell counts were estimated from reference gene primer amplification. Here immunoSEQ multiplex PCR was the method, and the copy in TCRdb shows in-frame clones only, minus some. The DNA was the basis for D and trimming; V, J and clone size are from that table. The data hold 250,000 or so clones, with approximately 85% observed a single time. In terms of age and location, participants ranged from roughly 18 to 90 years and lived in about two dozen US areas. Cohorts were assigned according to the clinical history that participants reported. Individuals in the exposed group had encountered a COVID-19 case within 2 weeks preceding study entry.

This chain joins TRBV3-1 (or the pseudogene TRBV3-2) and TRBJ2-1, with 10 bases identical to TRBD2. Input material: PBMCs or T cells enriched from blood (not recorded which). This receptor was obtained from a woman between 45 and 65 years old who had been exposed to COVID-19. The CDR3 region is CASSHSASGGLGGGEQFF. CDR3 sequence (DNA): TGTGCCAGCAGCCATTCGGCTAGCGGGGGCCTCGGGGGAGGTGAGCAGTTCTTC.